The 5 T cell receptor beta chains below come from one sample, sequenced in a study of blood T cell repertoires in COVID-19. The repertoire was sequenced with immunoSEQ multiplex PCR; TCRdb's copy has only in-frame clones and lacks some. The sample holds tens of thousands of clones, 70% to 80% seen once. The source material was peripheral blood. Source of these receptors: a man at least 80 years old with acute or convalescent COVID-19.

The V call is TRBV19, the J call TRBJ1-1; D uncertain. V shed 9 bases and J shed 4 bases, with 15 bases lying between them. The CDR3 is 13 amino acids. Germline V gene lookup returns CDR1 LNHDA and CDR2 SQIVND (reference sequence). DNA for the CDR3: TGTGCCAGCCAAATCTCTAGAGGCACTGAAGCTTTCTTT. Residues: CASQISRGTEAFF.

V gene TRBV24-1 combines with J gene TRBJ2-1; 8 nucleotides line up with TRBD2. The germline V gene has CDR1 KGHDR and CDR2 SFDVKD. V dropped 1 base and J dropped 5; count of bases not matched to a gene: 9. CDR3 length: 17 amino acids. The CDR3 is CATSDFGSSGSDNEQFF. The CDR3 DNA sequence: TGTGCCACCAGTGATTTCGGATCCAGCGGGAGTGACAATGAGCAGTTCTTC.

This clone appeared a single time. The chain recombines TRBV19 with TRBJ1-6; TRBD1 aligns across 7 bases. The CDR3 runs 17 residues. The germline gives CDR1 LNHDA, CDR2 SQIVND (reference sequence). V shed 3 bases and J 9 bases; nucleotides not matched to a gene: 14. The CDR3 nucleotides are TGTGCCAGTAGTATTACTATGGCAGGGGGATGGAGTTCACCCCTCCACTTT. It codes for CASSITMAGGWSSPLHF.

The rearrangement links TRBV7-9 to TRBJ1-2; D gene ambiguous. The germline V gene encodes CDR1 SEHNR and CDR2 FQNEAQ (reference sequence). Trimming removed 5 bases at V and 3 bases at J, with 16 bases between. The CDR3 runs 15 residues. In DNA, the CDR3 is TGTGCCAGCAGCCCGAGACTAGAGAGTCACTATGGCTACACCTTC. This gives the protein CASSPRLESHYGYTF.

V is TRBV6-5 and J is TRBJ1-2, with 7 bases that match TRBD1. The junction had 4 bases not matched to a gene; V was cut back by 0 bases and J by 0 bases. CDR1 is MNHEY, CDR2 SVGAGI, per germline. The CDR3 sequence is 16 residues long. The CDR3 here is CASSYSGQLANYGYTF. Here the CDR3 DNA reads TGTGCCAGCAGTTACTCGGGACAGTTAGCTAACTATGGCTACACCTTC.